The 27 T cell receptor beta chains below were found in one sample sequenced in a study of T cell responses to AZD1222 COVID-19 vaccine. The protocol was immunoSEQ multiplex PCR, while the TCRdb copy is restricted to in-frame clones and leaves out a portion. Of 140,000 to 150,000 clones listed, around nine tenths are singletons. Sequenced material: peripheral blood, taken on day 0 of MenACWY control vaccination. All receptors derive from an adult in good health.

This clone was observed a handful of times. This specimen includes other DNA sequences encoding the same CDR3. The chain has TRBV6-2 or TRBV6-3 and TRBJ1-2; 8 bases match TRBD1. This CDR3 has 14 amino acids. The trim removed 4 bases at V and 5 bases at J, leaving 6 bases unmatched. Germline V gene lookup returns CDR1 MNHEY and CDR2 SVGEGT. This CDR3 is CASSSGQGGYGYTF. CDR3 bases: TGTGCCAGCAGTTCTGGACAGGGTGGATATGGCTACACCTTC.

The chain links TRBV18 to TRBJ1-1; 8 positions match TRBD1. The trim removed 6 bases at V and 6 bases at J, leaving 6 bases unmatched. The CDR3 is 13 amino acids. Germline CDR1 and CDR2: KGHSH and LQKENI. The CDR3 nucleotides are TGTGCCAGCTCGCATTCAGGGGGCCCTGAAGCTTTCTTT. Amino acids: CASSHSGGPEAFF.

The DNA of the CDR3 is TGTGCCAGCAGCTTGGCCGGCACCGGGGAGCTGTTTTTT. Translating it yields CASSLAGTGELFF. The gene calls are TRBV5-6 and TRBJ2-2; D not resolved. Between the trimmed V and J ends, which lost 0 bases and 4 bases, there was a span of 4 bases. Germline CDR1 reads SGHDT; CDR2 reads YYEEEE. CDR3 length equals 13 residues.

V is TRBV5-1 and J is TRBJ2-1, with 10 nucleotides matching TRBD1. Trimming at V came to 0 bases and at J to 4 bases, leaving 1 base not matched to a gene. The CDR3 extends over 15 amino acids. Germline values: CDR1 SGHRS, CDR2 YFSETQ. CDR3 residues: CASSLVGQGYNEQFF. In DNA form, the CDR3 reads TGCGCCAGCAGCTTGGTGGGACAGGGGTACAATGAGCAGTTCTTC.

This clone was recorded only once. The V and J genes are TRBV7-2 and TRBJ2-7; 7 nucleotides match TRBD2. CDR3 length: 15 amino acids. V lost 1 base, J lost 0 bases, and 3 bases stayed unmatched. Germline values: CDR1 SGHTA, CDR2 FQGNSA. CDR3 sequence (DNA): TGTGCCAGCAGCTTAGGAGGCGGGAGCTCCTACGAGCAGTACTTC. Translation gives CASSLGGGSSYEQYF.

The rearrangement joins TRBV5-1 to TRBJ2-1; TRBD2 might be the D (6 bases). CDR1 is SGHRS, CDR2 YFSETQ, per germline. CDR3 length: 14 amino acids. The V gene lost 0 bases and the J gene lost 8 bases, with 12 bases spanning the gap. CDR3 residues: CASSLEGLQHEQFF. In nucleotides, the CDR3 is TGCGCCAGCAGCTTGGAGGGACTCCAGCATGAGCAGTTCTTC.

The chain carries TRBV7-3 and TRBJ2-1, with TRBD1 identical over 7 bases. CDR3 length: 15 residues. The trim removed 5 bases at V and 2 bases at J, leaving 6 bases unmatched. CDR1 and CDR2 (germline): SGHTA, FQGTGA. The CDR3 coding sequence is TGTGCCAGCAGCCTCACCGGGACAGCCTACAATGAGCAGTTCTTC. Its translation: CASSLTGTAYNEQFF.

V is TRBV28 and J is TRBJ1-2; D is ambiguous. Trimming shortened V by 2 bases and J by 13 bases, and 14 bases separated the two germline ends. CDR1 is MDHEN, CDR2 SYDVKM, per germline. This CDR3 is 12 amino acids long. In DNA form, the CDR3 reads TGTGCCAGCAGTTTAAAGGGTCTCCCCGTCACCTTC. Encoded protein: CASSLKGLPVTF.

The rearrangement joins TRBV5-1 to TRBJ1-1; D is uncertain. V was shortened by 0 bases and J by 7 bases, with 10 bases between the two germline ends. This CDR3 contains 13 residues. CDR1 and CDR2 from the germline V gene are SGHRS and YFSETQ. The CDR3, as DNA: TGCGCCAGCAGCTTGGGGAGGGTTGATGAAGCTTTCTTT. Its translation: CASSLGRVDEAFF.

The rearrangement uses TRBV7-3 and TRBJ1-1; D unresolved. CDR1 is SGHTA, CDR2 FQGTGA, per germline. This CDR3 spans 14 amino acids. The ends were cut back, 6 bases at V and 1 base at J, with 12 bases in the middle. The CDR3 is CASRPDPTNTEAFF. The CDR3 coding sequence is TGTGCCAGCAGGCCCGACCCCACGAACACTGAAGCTTTCTTT.

Here the CDR3 reads CASSGNGRYEQYF. Here the CDR3 DNA reads TGCGCCAGCAGTGGAAACGGACGCTACGAGCAGTACTTC. The chain links TRBV10-2 to TRBJ2-7; the D is unclear. Per germline, CDR1 WSHSY and CDR2 SAAADI. The CDR3 totals 13 residues. Trimming took 4 bases from V and 3 from J, leaving 10 bases between them.

The chain uses TRBV29-1 and TRBJ1-1, with 10 bases matching TRBD1. This CDR3 is built from 12 residues. V lost 7 bases and J lost 1; bases outside the gene matches: 0. Germline V gives CDR1 SQVTM, CDR2 ANQGSEA. The CDR3 nucleotides are TGCAGCGGGGACAGGGGGAACACTGAAGCTTTCTTT. Its translation is CSGDRGNTEAFF.

The chain couples TRBV6-5 to TRBJ1-1; D is perhaps TRBD1 (6 bases). In germline, CDR1 is MNHEY, CDR2 SVGAGI. The CDR3 is 14 amino acids. Trimming cost V 4 bases and J 6 bases, with 15 bases left between them. CDR3 sequence (DNA): TGTGCCAGCAGTTCCCCCCCCAGGGGATCTGAAGCTTTCTTT. Translated, it gives CASSSPPRGSEAFF.

The chain uses TRBV6-1 and TRBJ2-2, with 7 positions matching TRBD2. V was clipped by 8 bases and J by 0 bases; unmatched bases: 9. In germline, CDR1 is MNHNS, CDR2 SASEGT. The length of the CDR3 is 16 residues. The CDR3 loop is CASGGRGLANTGELFF. CDR3 DNA: TGTGCCAGCGGTGGGAGGGGACTCGCGAACACCGGGGAGCTGTTTTTT.

Of note for this clone: Other DNA sequences in the sample encode the same CDR3. CDR3 loop: CATSRDRVSNQPQHF. CDR3 nucleotides: TGTGCCACCAGCAGAGACAGGGTCAGCAATCAGCCCCAGCATTTT. V gene TRBV15 combines with J gene TRBJ1-5; D might be TRBD1 (5 bases). Trimming left V 0 bases short and J 1 base short, with 7 bases between. Germline assignment: CDR1 LNHNV and CDR2 YYDKDF (reference sequence). The CDR3 runs 15 residues.

Only a few counts were recorded for this clone. The V call is TRBV5-5, the J call TRBJ1-3, with 9 bases that match TRBD1. CDR3 length equals 14 residues. Germline V gene lookup returns CDR1 SGHKS and CDR2 YYEKEE (reference sequence). Trimming cost V 4 bases and J 7 bases; bases outside gene matches: 6. The CDR3 reads CASSLMTGGNTIYF. CDR3 bases: TGTGCCAGCAGCCTGATGACAGGGGGGAACACCATATATTTT.

V is TRBV5-1 and J is TRBJ2-7; a possible D gene is TRBD1 (5 bases). This CDR3 is 14 amino acids long. Trimming removed 0 bases at V and 5 bases at J, with 12 bases between. Germline V CDR1 and CDR2: SGHRS, YFSETQ. The CDR3 region has the DNA TGCGCCAGCAGCTTGGGACAGTCTGATGACGAGCAGTACTTC. Its translation is CASSLGQSDDEQYF.

The rearrangement joins TRBV7-8 to TRBJ1-1, with 7 bases that match TRBD1. Germline V gene sequence: CDR1 SGHVS, CDR2 FQNEAQ. The CDR3 totals 18 residues. J lost 7 bases, V lost 5 bases, and 22 bases had no gene match. The CDR3 DNA follows: TGTGCCAGCAGCCCGAATTTGGGGCTGACAGGGCGGTTGGTTGAAGCTTTCTTT. Translating gives CASSPNLGLTGRLVEAFF.

This rearrangement joins TRBV6-1 to TRBJ2-5; no firm D call. The V end was cut by 1 base, the J end by 2 bases, with 8 bases between. The CDR3 is 14 residues long. The germline V gene encodes CDR1 MNHNS and CDR2 SASEGT. CDR3 loop: CASSEDAVQETQYF. CDR3 in DNA: TGTGCCAGCAGTGAAGATGCGGTTCAAGAGACCCAGTACTTC.

The chain joins TRBV24-1 to TRBJ2-1, with no clear D. The CDR3 sequence is 10 residues long. CDR1 is KGHDR, CDR2 SFDVKD, per germline. The V and J ends lost 12 bases and 2 bases respectively, with 4 bases between them. In nucleotides, the CDR3 is TGTGCCCTTCCCTACAATGAGCAGTTCTTC. This gives the protein CALPYNEQFF.

V is TRBV5-1 and J is TRBJ1-2; D is unclear. Germline values: CDR1 SGHRS, CDR2 YFSETQ. Trimming left V 4 bases short and J 8 bases short, with 24 bases between. This CDR3 has 16 amino acids. CDR3 residues: CASSGQVAGRVEGYTF. CDR3 DNA: TGCGCCAGCAGCGGCCAGGTGGCAGGTAGAGTTGAAGGCTACACCTTC.

This chain connects TRBV5-1 to TRBJ2-7; D perhaps matches TRBD2 (6 bases). This CDR3 region has 15 residues. V shed 4 bases and J shed 5 bases, with 19 bases lying between them. Germline V gene sequence: CDR1 SGHRS, CDR2 YFSETQ. CDR3: CASSPSPLAGDEQYF. CDR3 in DNA: TGCGCCAGCAGCCCCTCGCCACTAGCTGGAGACGAGCAGTACTTC.

J is TRBJ2-7 and V is TRBV12-3 or TRBV12-4, with a possible D match to TRBD1 (6 bases). V was pared by 10 bases and J by 0 bases, with 13 bases between. CDR3 length: 13 residues. The CDR3 bases are TGTGCCACCCGGACAGATAGCTCCTACGAGCAGTACTTC. It codes for CATRTDSSYEQYF.

V gene TRBV7-9 combines with J gene TRBJ2-5, with 8 nucleotides matching TRBD2. This CDR3 is built from 15 residues. V shed 4 bases, J shed 5 bases, and the junction held 9 bases outside the gene matches. Germline V gene sequence: CDR1 SEHNR, CDR2 FQNEAQ (reference sequence). In DNA, the CDR3 is TGTGCCAGCAGCTCGGGACTAGGGGTTGATGAGACCCAGTACTTC. This sequence encodes CASSSGLGVDETQYF. Full variable domain (rest looked up from reference TRBV7-9 and TRBJ2-5): DTGVSQNPRHKITKRGQNVTFRCDPISEHNRLYWYRQTLGQGPEFLTYFQNEAQLEKSRLLSDRFSAERPKGSFSTLEIQRTEQGDSAMYLCASSSGLGVDETQYFGPGTRLLVL.

The chain links TRBV19 to TRBJ1-5; D is undetermined. The length of the CDR3 is 14 residues. In germline, CDR1 is LNHDA, CDR2 SQIVND (reference sequence). V lost 1 base, J lost 8 bases, and 12 bases lay in between. Here the CDR3 reads CASSIGGGIEPQHF. CDR3 nucleotides: TGTGCCAGTAGTATAGGCGGTGGGATTGAGCCCCAGCATTTT.

This chain connects TRBV27 to TRBJ2-7; D might be TRBD1 or TRBD2, each matching 6 bases. The CDR3 extends over 15 amino acids. Germline V CDR1 and CDR2: MNHEY, SMNVEV (reference sequence). Between the trimmed V and J ends, which lost 2 bases and 0 bases, there was a span of 11 bases. The CDR3 sequence is CASSLRRDISYEQYF. CDR3 nucleotides: TGTGCCAGCAGTTTAAGGCGGGACATCTCCTACGAGCAGTACTTC.

V and J are TRBV5-1 and TRBJ2-7, with 8 bases matching TRBD2. The CDR3 sequence is 15 residues long. Losses at the gene ends were 5 bases for V and 4 bases for J; bases not matched to a gene: 11. Germline V gene data show CDR1 as SGHRS and CDR2 as YFSETQ. The CDR3 loop reads CASRPLVAGLYEQYF. The CDR3 nucleotides are TGCGCCAGCAGGCCCCTAGTAGCGGGATTATACGAGCAGTACTTC.